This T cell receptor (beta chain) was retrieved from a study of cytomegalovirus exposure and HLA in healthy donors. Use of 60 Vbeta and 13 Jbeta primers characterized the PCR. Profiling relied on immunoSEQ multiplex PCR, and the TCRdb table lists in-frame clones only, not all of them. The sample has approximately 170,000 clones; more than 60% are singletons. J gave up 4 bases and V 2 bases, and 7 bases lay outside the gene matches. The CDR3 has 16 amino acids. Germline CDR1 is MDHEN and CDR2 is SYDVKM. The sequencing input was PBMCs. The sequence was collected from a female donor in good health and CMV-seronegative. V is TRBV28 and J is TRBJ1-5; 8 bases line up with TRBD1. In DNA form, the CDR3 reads TGTGCCAGCAGTTTAATGGCAGGGGGCAGGAATCAGCCCCAGCATTTT. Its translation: CASSLMAGGRNQPQHF. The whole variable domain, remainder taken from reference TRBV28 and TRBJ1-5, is DVKVTQSSRYLVKRTGEKVFLECVQDMDHENMFWYRQDPGLGLRLIYFSYDVKMKEKGDIPEGYSVSREKKERFSLILESASTNQTSMYLCASSLMAGGRNQPQHFGDGTRLSIL.